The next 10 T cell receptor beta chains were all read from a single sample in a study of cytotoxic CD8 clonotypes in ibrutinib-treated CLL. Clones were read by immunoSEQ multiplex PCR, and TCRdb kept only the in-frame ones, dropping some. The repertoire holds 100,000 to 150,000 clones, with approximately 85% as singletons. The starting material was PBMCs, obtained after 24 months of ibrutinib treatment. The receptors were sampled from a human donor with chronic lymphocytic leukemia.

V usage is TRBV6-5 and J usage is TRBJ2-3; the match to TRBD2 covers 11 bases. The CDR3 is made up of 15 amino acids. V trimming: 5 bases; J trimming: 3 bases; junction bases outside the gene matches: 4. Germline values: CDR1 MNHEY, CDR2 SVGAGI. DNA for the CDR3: TGTGCCAGCAGTGGTAGCGGGAGGGGAACAGATACGCAGTATTTT. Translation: CASSGSGRGTDTQYF.

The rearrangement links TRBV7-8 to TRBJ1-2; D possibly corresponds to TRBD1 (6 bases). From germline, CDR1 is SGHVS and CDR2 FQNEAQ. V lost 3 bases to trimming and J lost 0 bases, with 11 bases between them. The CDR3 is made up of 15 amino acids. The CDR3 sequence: CASSLGTRSNYGYTF. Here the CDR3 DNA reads TGTGCCAGCAGCTTGGGGACAAGATCTAACTATGGCTACACCTTC.

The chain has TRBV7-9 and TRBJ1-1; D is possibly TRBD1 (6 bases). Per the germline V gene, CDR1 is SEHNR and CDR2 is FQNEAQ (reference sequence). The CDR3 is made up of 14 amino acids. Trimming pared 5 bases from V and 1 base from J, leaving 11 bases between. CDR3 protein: CASSPQGQNTEAFF. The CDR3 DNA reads TGTGCCAGCAGCCCGCAGGGACAGAACACTGAAGCTTTCTTT.

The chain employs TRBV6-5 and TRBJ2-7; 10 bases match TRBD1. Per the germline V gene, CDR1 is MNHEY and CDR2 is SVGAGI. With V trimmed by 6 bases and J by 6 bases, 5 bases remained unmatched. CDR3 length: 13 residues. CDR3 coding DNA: TGTGCCAGCAGAATCGACAGGGGGCCCGAGCAGTACTTC. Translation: CASRIDRGPEQYF.

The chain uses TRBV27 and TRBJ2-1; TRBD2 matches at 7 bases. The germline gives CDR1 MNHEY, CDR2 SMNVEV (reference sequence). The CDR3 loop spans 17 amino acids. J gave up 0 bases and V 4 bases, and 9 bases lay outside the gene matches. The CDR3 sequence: CASSSGGPGSSYNEQFF. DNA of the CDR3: TGTGCCAGCAGTTCGGGGGGTCCCGGGAGCTCCTACAATGAGCAGTTCTTC.

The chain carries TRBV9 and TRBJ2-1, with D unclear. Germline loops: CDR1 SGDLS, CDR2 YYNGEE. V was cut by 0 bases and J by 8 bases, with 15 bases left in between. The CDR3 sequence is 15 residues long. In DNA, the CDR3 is TGTGCCAGCAGCGTAGAAGTATTTACTGAGGATGAGCAGTTCTTC. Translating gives CASSVEVFTEDEQFF.

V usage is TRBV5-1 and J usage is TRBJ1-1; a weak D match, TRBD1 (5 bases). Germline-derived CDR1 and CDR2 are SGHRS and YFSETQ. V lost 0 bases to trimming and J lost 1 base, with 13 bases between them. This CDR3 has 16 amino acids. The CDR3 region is CASSLGLQAGNTEAFF. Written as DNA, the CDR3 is TGCGCCAGCAGCTTGGGACTACAGGCCGGGAACACTGAAGCTTTCTTT.

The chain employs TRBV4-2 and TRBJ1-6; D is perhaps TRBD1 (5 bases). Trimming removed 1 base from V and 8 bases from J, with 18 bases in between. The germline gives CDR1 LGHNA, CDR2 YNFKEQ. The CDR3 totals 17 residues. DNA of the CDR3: TGTGCCAGCAGCCAAGGGGGAGGTGGGGCAGCTCATTCACCCCTCCACTTT. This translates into CASSQGGGGAAHSPLHF.

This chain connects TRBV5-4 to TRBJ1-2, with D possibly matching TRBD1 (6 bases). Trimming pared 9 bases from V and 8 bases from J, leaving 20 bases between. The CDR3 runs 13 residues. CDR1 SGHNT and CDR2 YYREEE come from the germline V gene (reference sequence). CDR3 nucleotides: TGTGCCACTACCTCGGGGGCAGGGATGGGCTACACCTTC. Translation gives CATTSGAGMGYTF. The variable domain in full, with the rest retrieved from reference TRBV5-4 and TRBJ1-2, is ETGVTQSPTHLIKTRGQQVTLRCSSQSGHNTVSWYQQALGQGPQFIFQYYREEENGRGNFPPRFSGLQFPNYSSELNVNALELDDSALYLCATTSGAGMGYTFGSGTRLTVV.

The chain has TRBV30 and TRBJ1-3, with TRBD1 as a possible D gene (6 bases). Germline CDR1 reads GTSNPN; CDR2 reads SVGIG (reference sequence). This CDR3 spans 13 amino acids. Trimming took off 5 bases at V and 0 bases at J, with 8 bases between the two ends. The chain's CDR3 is CAWGQYSGNTIYF. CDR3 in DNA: TGTGCCTGGGGACAGTACTCTGGAAACACCATATATTTT.